One and the same sample provided the 22 T cell receptor beta chains below, sequenced in a study of cytomegalovirus exposure and HLA in healthy donors. The PCR ran on 60 Vbeta and 13 Jbeta primers. The data were produced by immunoSEQ multiplex PCR, yet TCRdb's version contains in-frame clones alone and is incomplete. This sample's clone table lists approximately 43,000 clones. The sample taken for sequencing was PBMCs. Receptors were obtained from a woman aged 30 to 39 in good health and CMV-seronegative.

The chain uses TRBV10-3 and TRBJ1-1; TRBD1 matches 8 bases. From germline, CDR1 is ENHRY and CDR2 SYGVKD. The CDR3 contains 14 residues. The junction had 5 bases not matched to a gene; V was cut back by 4 bases and J by 4 bases. CDR3 in amino acids: CAISGTGSGTEAFF. In nucleotides, the CDR3 is TGTGCCATCAGTGGGACAGGGTCGGGCACTGAAGCTTTCTTT.

The rearrangement joins TRBV4-1 to TRBJ2-7; TRBD2 agrees at 10 bases. Germline CDR1 reads MGHRA; CDR2 reads YSYEKL. The CDR3 length is 15 residues. After removal of 0 bases from V and 2 bases from J, the junction contained 1 base not matched to a gene. The CDR3 is CASSQELAGPYEQYF. CDR3 nucleotides: TGCGCCAGCAGCCAAGAACTAGCGGGACCCTACGAGCAGTACTTC.

The chain is built from TRBV9 and TRBJ2-1; D gene uncertain. The length of the CDR3 is 14 residues. CDR1 and CDR2 (germline): SGDLS, YYNGEE. V lost 1 base and J lost 5, with 10 bases in between. The CDR3 sequence is CASSVSASHNEQFF. Here the CDR3 DNA reads TGTGCCAGCAGCGTAAGCGCGTCCCACAATGAGCAGTTCTTC.

The V gene is TRBV15, the J gene TRBJ1-2; D gene uncertain. The germline V gene encodes CDR1 LNHNV and CDR2 YYDKDF (reference sequence). The CDR3 length is 15 residues. The V end was cut by 1 base, the J end by 1 base, with 10 bases between. In DNA, the CDR3 is TGTGCCACCAGCAGAGGAACTAGGAATAACTATGGCTACACCTTC. Translation gives CATSRGTRNNYGYTF.

The V gene is TRBV29-1, the J gene TRBJ2-7, with D perhaps matching TRBD1 (7 bases). Trimming left V 2 bases short and J 2 bases short, with 13 bases between. The CDR3 runs to 14 residues. The germline V gene has CDR1 SQVTM and CDR2 ANQGSEA. In DNA, the CDR3 is TGCAGCGTTGAACGGGGGCAGGGGGCCTACGAGCAGTACTTC. As protein: CSVERGQGAYEQYF.

This chain connects TRBV18 to TRBJ1-1, with 7 bases lining up with TRBD1. Per germline, CDR1 KGHSH and CDR2 LQKENI. V shed 8 bases and J 1 base; nucleotides not matched to a gene: 7. The CDR3 consists of 14 residues. Here the CDR3 reads CASTIGQANTEAFF. Written as DNA, the CDR3 is TGTGCCAGCACTATTGGACAGGCGAACACTGAAGCTTTCTTT.

The genes are TRBV29-1 and TRBJ1-5; tentative D call: TRBD1 (6 bases). This CDR3 has 13 residues. The germline V gene encodes CDR1 SQVTM and CDR2 ANQGSEA. The ends were cut back, 1 base at V and 4 bases at J, with 8 bases in the middle. The CDR3 is CSVEGTENQPQHF. The CDR3 bases are TGCAGCGTTGAAGGGACAGAAAATCAGCCCCAGCATTTT.

The chain recombines TRBV27 with TRBJ2-1; 9 bases align to TRBD1. This CDR3 comprises 14 residues. Germline V gives CDR1 MNHEY, CDR2 SMNVEV (reference sequence). J gave up 4 bases and V 5 bases, and 3 bases lay outside the gene matches. Here the CDR3 reads CASSLDRGYNEQFF. The CDR3 DNA follows: TGTGCCAGCAGTCTGGACAGGGGATACAATGAGCAGTTCTTC.

This chain links TRBV4-2 with TRBJ2-4; 8 bases fit TRBD2. Germline V gene sequence: CDR1 LGHNA, CDR2 YNFKEQ. V gave up 5 bases and J gave up 3 bases; unmatched junction bases: 3. The CDR3 length is 14 residues. CDR3 DNA: TGTGCCAGCAGCGCGCGGGGGGACAAAAACATTCAGTACTTC. This sequence encodes CASSARGDKNIQYF.

The chain employs TRBV18 and TRBJ1-4; TRBD1 aligns across 9 bases. CDR3 length: 15 residues. The junction had 9 bases not matched to a gene; V was cut back by 6 bases and J by 7 bases. Germline lookup yields CDR1 KGHSH and CDR2 LQKENI. CDR3 sequence: CASSPLEDRGEKLFF. The CDR3 DNA follows: TGTGCCAGCTCCCCCCTTGAGGACAGGGGTGAAAAACTGTTTTTT.

The chain carries TRBV28 and TRBJ1-4; 7 bases match TRBD1. The trim removed 6 bases at V and 5 bases at J, leaving 6 bases unmatched. CDR3 size: 14 residues. The germline V gene encodes CDR1 MDHEN and CDR2 SYDVKM. The CDR3 spells CASRRQGKNEKLFF. The CDR3 DNA reads as TGTGCCAGCAGACGACAGGGAAAAAATGAAAAACTGTTTTTT.

The rearrangement uses TRBV18 and TRBJ1-1, with D perhaps TRBD1 (5 bases). Trimming took 4 bases from V and 5 from J, leaving 11 bases between them. CDR3 length equals 13 residues. Germline loops: CDR1 KGHSH, CDR2 LQKENI. DNA of the CDR3: TGTGCCAGCTCACAGGGGTCTCGGACTGAAGCTTTCTTT. It specifies CASSQGSRTEAFF.

The rearrangement joins TRBV29-1 to TRBJ2-2, with 9 bases matching TRBD2. There are 16 residues in the CDR3. Germline assignment: CDR1 SQVTM and CDR2 ANQGSEA. The trim removed 1 base at V and 6 bases at J, leaving 9 bases unmatched. The CDR3 DNA follows: TGCAGCGTTGAAGGATGGGCGGGAGGGCCCCCCGGGGAGCTGTTTTTT. As protein: CSVEGWAGGPPGELFF.

The chain links TRBV10-1 to TRBJ2-7, with D possibly being TRBD2 (6 bases). V shed 10 bases and J shed 4 bases, with 14 bases lying between them. Germline V gene sequence: CDR1 WNHNN, CDR2 SYGVQD (reference sequence). CDR3 size: 12 residues. The CDR3 reads CAMRTSRYEQYF. Written as DNA, the CDR3 is TGCGCCATGCGAACTAGCCGATACGAGCAGTACTTC.

The chain carries TRBV9 and TRBJ2-1; TRBD2 aligns across 7 bases. The CDR3 length is 13 residues. J lost 6 bases, V lost 4 bases, and 4 bases had no gene match. Looked up from germline, CDR1 is SGDLS and CDR2 is YYNGEE. CDR3 DNA: TGTGCCAGCAGCTTACGCGGGGGCAATGAGCAGTTCTTC. This translates into CASSLRGGNEQFF.

The chain is built from TRBV4-1 and TRBJ2-1; maybe TRBD2 (6 bases). The CDR3 is 16 residues long. The germline V gene encodes CDR1 MGHRA and CDR2 YSYEKL. Trimming removed 2 bases from V and 2 bases from J, with 13 bases in between. Here the CDR3 DNA reads TGCGCCAGCAGCCAATTAGCGGTAGGGCCCTACAATGAGCAGTTCTTC. Translating gives CASSQLAVGPYNEQFF.

This chain uses TRBV6-1 with TRBJ2-1; 8 bases line up with TRBD2. V was pared by 2 bases and J by 5 bases, with 8 bases of the junction left unmatched. CDR3 length: 16 amino acids. Germline V lookup: CDR1 MNHNS, CDR2 SASEGT. CDR3 DNA: TGTGCCAGCAGTGAAAGTAGTAGCGGGGTAAACAATGAGCAGTTCTTC. Its translation is CASSESSSGVNNEQFF.

CDR3 nucleotide sequence: TGTGCCAGCAGCGTAACCCCCCGGGGTTCCTACAATGAGCAGTTCTTC. Translation: CASSVTPRGSYNEQFF. The chain joins TRBV9 to TRBJ2-1; perhaps TRBD2 as D (5 bases). Germline CDR1 is SGDLS and CDR2 is YYNGEE. The CDR3 extends over 16 amino acids. Trimming stripped 1 base from V and 1 base from J, with 12 bases between.

This chain links TRBV30 with TRBJ1-1; TRBD1 aligns across 8 bases. The CDR3 covers 15 residues. The germline CDR1 and CDR2 sequences are GTSNPN and SVGIG (reference sequence). J was trimmed by 4 bases and V by 1 base; bases with no gene match: 8. The chain's CDR3 is CAWSALQGGATEAFF. The CDR3 coding sequence is TGTGCCTGGAGTGCACTACAGGGGGGAGCCACTGAAGCTTTCTTT.

This rearrangement joins TRBV25-1 to TRBJ2-7, with 9 bases matching TRBD1. Trimming at V came to 7 bases and at J to 2 bases, leaving 6 bases not matched to a gene. This CDR3 is built from 14 residues. The V gene's germline CDR1 is MGHDK and CDR2 SYGVNS. CDR3 nucleotide sequence: TGTGCCAGCACCGGACAGGGGCGCACCTACGAGCAGTACTTC. It codes for CASTGQGRTYEQYF.

The gene calls are TRBV2 and TRBJ1-1; 8 bases are shared with TRBD1. Unmatched junction bases numbered 9, after V lost 6 bases and J lost 6 bases. The CDR3 has 14 residues. Germline CDR1 and CDR2: SNHLY and FYNNEI. In DNA form, the CDR3 reads TGTGCCAGCAGAGCTGTGGACAGGGAGGCTGAAGCTTTCTTT. Protein: CASRAVDREAEAFF.

This chain uses TRBV6-1 with TRBJ2-1, with 8 bases that match TRBD2. Germline V lookup: CDR1 MNHNS, CDR2 SASEGT. The CDR3 covers 14 residues. Trimming cost V 7 bases and J 1 base; bases outside gene matches: 3. The DNA of the CDR3 is TGTGCCAGCAAAGAGCGGGAGTCCTACAATGAGCAGTTCTTC. It encodes CASKERESYNEQFF.